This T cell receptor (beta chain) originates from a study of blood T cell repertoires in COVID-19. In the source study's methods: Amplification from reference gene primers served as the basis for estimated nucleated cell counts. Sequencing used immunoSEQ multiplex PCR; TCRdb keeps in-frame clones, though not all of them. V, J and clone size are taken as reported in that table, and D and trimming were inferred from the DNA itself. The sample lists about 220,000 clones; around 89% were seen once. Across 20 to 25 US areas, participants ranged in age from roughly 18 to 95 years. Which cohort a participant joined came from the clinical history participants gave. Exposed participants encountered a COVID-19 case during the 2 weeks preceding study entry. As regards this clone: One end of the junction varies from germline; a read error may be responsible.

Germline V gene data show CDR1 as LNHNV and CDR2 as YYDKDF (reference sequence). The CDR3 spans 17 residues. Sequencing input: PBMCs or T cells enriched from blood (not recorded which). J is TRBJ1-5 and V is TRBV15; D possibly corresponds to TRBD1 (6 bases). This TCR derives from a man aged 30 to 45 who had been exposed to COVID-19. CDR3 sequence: CATSRGGLKDSSQPQHF. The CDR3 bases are TGTGCCACCAGCAGAGGGGGCCTGAAGGACAGCAGTCAGCCCCAGCATTTT.